Listed here is a single TCR beta chain. The data stem from a study of blood T cell repertoires in COVID-19. Repertoires were generated with immunoSEQ multiplex PCR, while TCRdb's copy carries only in-frame clones and drops some. The sample holds roughly 180,000 clones, approximately 79% seen once. The CDR3 runs to 18 residues. With V trimmed by 0 bases and J by 0 bases, 9 bases remained unmatched. CDR1 LGHDT and CDR2 YNNKEL come from the germline V gene (reference sequence). The sequenced sample consisted of peripheral blood. The genes are TRBV3-1 (or the pseudogene TRBV3-2) and TRBJ2-3; 7 positions match TRBD2. The clonotype originates from a man aged 60-69 years with active or convalescent COVID-19. The CDR3 region has the DNA TGTGCCAGCAGCCAAGAAGCGCCAGCGGGGACTAGCACAGATACGCAGTATTTT. Protein sequence: CASSQEAPAGTSTDTQYF.